Below are 21 T cell receptor beta chains sequenced from a single sample in a study of read filtering for tumor transcriptome and immune sequencing. This library used roughly 0.4 ug RNA and molecular barcoded adaptors spanning alpha/delta and beta/gamma chains. A single record per CDR3 protein comes from TCRdb applying MiXCR to the reads. Altogether 25,000 or so distinct CDR3 sequences are present, 20% to 25% being singletons, with the ten largest covering 15% to 20%. Sequenced sample: a population of CD138-negative cells sorted from bone marrow. The receptors shown here come from a donor at least 40 years old with multiple myeloma.

This clonotype was seen at least ten times. V usage is TRBV29-1 and J usage is TRBJ2-1; 12 bases match TRBD2. Germline trimming cut 7 bases from V and 7 bases from J; bases unmatched to any gene: 11. CDR1 SQVTM and CDR2 ANQGSEA come from the germline V gene. This CDR3 comprises 15 residues. CDR3 residues: CSALGPGLAGNEQFF. The CDR3 coding sequence is TGCAGCGCCCTCGGCCCGGGACTAGCGGGTAATGAGCAGTTCTTC.

Concerning this clonotype: A far larger clone is only one base removed, so a read error is likely. V and J are TRBV6-6 and TRBJ1-1; D uncertain. Germline loops: CDR1 MNHNY, CDR2 SVGAGI (reference sequence). Trimming removed 5 bases from V and 1 base from J, with 8 bases in between. The CDR3 is 13 amino acids. The CDR3 DNA is TGTGCCAGCAGTGTAACAGAGAACACTGAAGCTTTCTTT. Translated, it gives CASSVTENTEAFF.

A note on this clonotype: A far larger clone is only one base removed, so a read error is likely. This chain links TRBV24-1 with TRBJ1-4; TRBD2 agrees at 11 bases. The J call could be wrong; TRBJ2-3 is a better fit for the DNA end. CDR1 is KGHDR, CDR2 SFDVKD, per germline. The length of the CDR3 is 16 residues. The CDR3 sequence is CATSSSSGRAVDTQYF. The CDR3 DNA sequence: TGTGCCACCAGTTCCAGTAGCGGGAGGGCCGTAGATACGCAGTATTTT.

This clonotype was detected many times. This chain links TRBV7-9 with TRBJ2-1; 8 nucleotides match TRBD1. This CDR3 has 16 residues. Trimming at V came to 3 bases and at J to 6 bases, leaving 10 bases not matched to a gene. Germline V lookup: CDR1 SEHNR, CDR2 FQNEAQ (reference sequence). In nucleotides, the CDR3 is TGTGCCAGCAGCTTGCTGGACAGGGAGGAGGGCAATGAGCAGTTCTTC. Translation: CASSLLDREEGNEQFF. Using reference TRBV7-9 and TRBJ2-1 for the parts outside the CDR3, the full variable domain is DTGVSQNPRHKITKRGQNVTFRCDPISEHNRLYWYRQTLGQGPEFLTYFQNEAQLEKSRLLSDRFSAERPKGSFSTLEIQRTEQGDSAMYLCASSLLDREEGNEQFFGPGTRLTVL.

This clonotype has ten or more counts. The chain employs TRBV5-1 and TRBJ2-1; the match to TRBD2 covers 7 bases. CDR3 length: 16 amino acids. Germline lookup yields CDR1 SGHRS and CDR2 YFSETQ. V was pared by 1 base and J by 0 bases, with 4 bases of the junction left unmatched. CDR3 nucleotides: TGCGCCAGCAGCTTGTACGGCGGGAGCTCCTACAATGAGCAGTTCTTC. Its translation: CASSLYGGSSYNEQFF.

A note on this clonotype: A far larger clone is only one base removed, so a read error is likely. V and J are TRBV6-2 or TRBV6-3 and TRBJ1-4; 7 bases fit TRBD1. The CDR3 totals 19 residues. The germline V gene encodes CDR1 MNHEY and CDR2 SVGEGT. As DNA, the CDR3 is TGTGCCAGCAACCTATCAGGACAGGAGGACTTTGCCCCTAATGAAAAACCGTTTTTT. This codes for CASNLSGQEDFAPNEKPFF.

About this clonotype: Being one base from a much bigger clone, this may be a read error. V and J are TRBV28 and TRBJ2-1; D call uncertain. The CDR3 has 11 amino acids. The V end lost 5 bases, the J end lost 2 bases, and 1 base lay between the germline ends. Germline V gene lookup returns CDR1 MDHEN and CDR2 SYDVKM. The CDR3 loop is CASSAYNEQFF. CDR3 bases: TGTGCCAGCAGTGCCTACAATGAGCAGTTCTTC.

There are many counts of this clonotype. The gene calls are TRBV29-1 and TRBJ2-7; unclear D gene. V lost 2 bases, J lost 1 base, and 6 bases lay in between. This CDR3 region has 12 residues. CDR1 is SQVTM and CDR2 is ANQGSEA in the germline V gene. The CDR3 reads CSVETGSYEQYF. The CDR3 DNA is TGCAGCGTTGAAACCGGATCCTACGAGCAGTACTTC.

This clonotype was detected many times. The chain employs TRBV20-1 and TRBJ2-7; tentative D call: TRBD2 (6 bases). The CDR3 runs 14 residues. Trimming removed 0 bases from V and 2 bases from J, with 11 bases in between. The germline V gene encodes CDR1 DFQATT and CDR2 SNEGSKA (reference sequence). The CDR3 reads CSAREQTRTYEQYF. For the CDR3, the DNA is TGCAGTGCTAGAGAGCAGACTAGAACCTACGAGCAGTACTTC.

On this clonotype itself: Sequence at one end of the junction differs from germline and may be a read error. The rearrangement joins TRBV5-1 to TRBJ2-1; unclear D gene. The CDR3 covers 15 residues. Germline-derived CDR1 and CDR2 are SGHRS and YFSETQ. CDR3 sequence reads: CASSFPKSSYNEQLF. The CDR3 coding sequence is TGCGCCAGCAGCTTCCCGAAGAGCTCCTACAATGAGCAGCTCTTC.

In its sample, this clonotype was seen many times. The V call is TRBV7-8, the J call TRBJ1-5; D is unresolved. Trimming stripped 1 base from V and 0 bases from J, with 10 bases between. The CDR3 runs to 16 residues. Germline lookup yields CDR1 SGHVS and CDR2 FQNEAQ. CDR3 sequence reads: CASSLESRNSNQPQHF. CDR3 DNA sequence: TGTGCCAGCAGCTTAGAGTCACGTAATAGCAATCAGCCCCAGCATTTT.

The chain has TRBV27 and TRBJ1-1; 7 bases match TRBD1. CDR1 and CDR2 from the germline V gene are MNHEY and SMNVEV (reference sequence). The CDR3 is made up of 15 amino acids. With V trimmed by 2 bases and J by 1 base, 4 bases remained unmatched. The CDR3 DNA sequence: TGTGCCAGCAGTTTAAGGGGACAGCAGAACACTGAAGCTTTCTTT. Translating it yields CASSLRGQQNTEAFF.

In its sample, this clonotype ranks as medium-sized (0.01 to 0.1%). The chain joins TRBV11-2 to TRBJ2-1; D remains ambiguous. With 5 bases removed from V and 8 bases from J, the gap between germline ends came to 10 bases. Germline V gives CDR1 SGHAT, CDR2 FQNNGV. The CDR3 has 12 amino acids. This CDR3 is CASSPTGYEQFF. The CDR3 bases are TGTGCCAGCAGCCCCACCGGGTATGAGCAGTTCTTC.

This clonotype has at least ten counts. The chain employs TRBV7-2 and TRBJ2-1; 9 nucleotides agree with TRBD2. J was trimmed by 6 bases and V by 5 bases; bases with no gene match: 5. In germline, CDR1 is SGHTA, CDR2 FQGNSA. The CDR3 loop spans 14 amino acids. This chain's CDR3 is CASSVGLAGNEQFF. DNA of the CDR3: TGTGCCAGCAGCGTGGGACTAGCTGGCAATGAGCAGTTCTTC.

This clonotype was seen at least ten times. The chain couples TRBV2 to TRBJ2-6; possibly TRBD1 for D (6 bases). Germline-derived CDR1 and CDR2 are SNHLY and FYNNEI. The CDR3 has 15 residues. V was pared by 2 bases and J by 2 bases, with 7 bases between. As DNA, the CDR3 is TGTGCCAGCAGTGAACAGGGGCCTGGGGCCAACGTCCTGACTTTC. Translating it yields CASSEQGPGANVLTF.

This clonotype occurred many times. The rearrangement joins TRBV7-9 to TRBJ2-7; 7 bases are shared with TRBD1. Germline CDR1 reads SEHNR; CDR2 reads FQNEAQ (reference sequence). This CDR3 has 14 amino acids. Germline trimming cut 4 bases from V and 6 bases from J; bases unmatched to any gene: 9. CDR3 sequence: CASSSLTGFPEQYF. The DNA of the CDR3 is TGTGCCAGCAGCTCCCTGACAGGGTTTCCCGAGCAGTACTTC.

This clonotype has a count of ten or more. The V gene is TRBV6-1, the J gene TRBJ1-2; tentative D call: TRBD1 (6 bases). V lost 6 bases and J 4 bases, leaving 15 bases between the germline ends. Germline CDR1 is MNHNS and CDR2 is SASEGT. This CDR3 region has 14 residues. CDR3 region: CASRLSGVTYGYTF. The CDR3 DNA is TGTGCCAGCAGGCTGTCAGGGGTTACCTATGGCTACACCTTC.

About this clonotype: Only one base separates this from a far larger clonotype, so it likely reflects a read error. This chain uses TRBV6-2 or TRBV6-3 with TRBJ2-7, with 9 bases matching TRBD1. Germline CDR1 MNHEY, CDR2 SVGEGT. The CDR3 sequence is 13 residues long. The CDR3 coding sequence is TGTGCCACCACCGGGACAGGGATTTACGGGCAGTACTTC. Protein product: CATTGTGIYGQYF.

Concerning this clonotype: At one end the junction does not follow the germline gene, possibly because of a read error. This chain connects TRBV29-1 to TRBJ2-1; maybe TRBD1 (6 bases). The germline V gene encodes CDR1 SQVTM and CDR2 ANQGSEA. The CDR3 is made up of 15 amino acids. CDR3 sequence reads: CSVADWDNRVNERFF. The CDR3 DNA sequence: TGCAGCGTTGCCGACTGGGACAACCGAGTCAATGAGCGGTTCTTT.

This clonotype was found many times. The CDR3 here is CASSLGSGTSTDTQYF. The DNA of the CDR3 is TGTGCCAGCAGCTTAGGTAGCGGGACTAGCACAGATACGCAGTATTTT. The chain links TRBV7-6 to TRBJ2-3; TRBD2 matches at 8 bases. The ends lost 1 base at V and 0 bases at J; junction bases unmatched: 3. This CDR3 has 16 amino acids. Germline CDR1 reads SGHVS; CDR2 reads FNYEAQ.

Many counts were recorded for this clonotype. The chain has TRBV9 and TRBJ2-3; D gene uncertain. The length of the CDR3 is 15 residues. V lost 0 bases to trimming and J lost 2 bases, with 10 bases between them. CDR1 SGDLS and CDR2 YYNGEE come from the germline V gene. The CDR3 DNA is TGTGCCAGCAGCGTAGTGGCTTCCCCCACAGATACGCAGTATTTT. Translation gives CASSVVASPTDTQYF.